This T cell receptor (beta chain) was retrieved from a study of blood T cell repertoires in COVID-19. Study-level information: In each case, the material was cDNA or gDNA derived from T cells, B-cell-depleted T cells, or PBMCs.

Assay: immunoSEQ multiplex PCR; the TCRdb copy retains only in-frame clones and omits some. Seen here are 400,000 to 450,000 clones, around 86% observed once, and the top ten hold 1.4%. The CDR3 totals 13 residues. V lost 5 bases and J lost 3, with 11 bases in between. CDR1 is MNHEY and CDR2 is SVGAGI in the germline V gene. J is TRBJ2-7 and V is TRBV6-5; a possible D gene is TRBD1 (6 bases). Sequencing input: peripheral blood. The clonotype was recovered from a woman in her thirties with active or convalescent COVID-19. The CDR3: CASSRGGRYEQYF. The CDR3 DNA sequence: TGTGCCAGCAGTCGAGGGGGTCGCTACGAGCAGTACTTC.